This passage covers 3 T cell receptor beta chains from one sample sequenced in a study of T-cell reconstitution after alpha-beta-depleted transplantation in children. Unique molecular identifiers were incorporated during preparation of the TCRbeta library. Using its own MiXCR run on the PCR reads, TCRdb lists one record per CDR3 protein. Among approximately 240,000 distinct CDR3 sequences listed, approximately 10% were seen once. Sequences were derived from PBMCs from the stem cell graft donor, sampled from the stem cell graft. These receptors all come from a human donor who donated a stem cell graft to a child with acute lymphoblastic leukemia.

The gene calls are TRBV6-1 and TRBJ2-1, with D unclear. This CDR3 has 12 amino acids. Between the trimmed V and J ends, which lost 5 bases and 10 bases, there was a span of 12 bases. Germline V gene data show CDR1 as MNHNS and CDR2 as SASEGT. Here the CDR3 reads CASSLTRQEQFF. The CDR3 DNA reads as TGTGCCAGCAGTCTCACCAGGCAAGAGCAGTTCTTC.

V is TRBV12-3 or TRBV12-4 and J is TRBJ1-3; D gene ambiguous. Trimming took off 6 bases at V and 7 bases at J, with 7 bases between the two ends. The CDR3 covers 11 residues. In nucleotides, the CDR3 is TGTGCCAGCAGCACTTTCAACACCATATATTTT. This sequence encodes CASSTFNTIYF.

This clonotype was seen at least ten times. The V gene is TRBV5-1, the J gene TRBJ2-3, with D tentatively TRBD1 (5 bases). The V gene lost 5 bases and the J gene lost 1 base, with 14 bases spanning the gap. This CDR3 contains 15 residues. The germline V gene has CDR1 SGHRS and CDR2 YFSETQ. CDR3 DNA: TGCGCCAGCAGGCCGCCGTTACAGGGCACAGATACGCAGTATTTT. Protein: CASRPPLQGTDTQYF.